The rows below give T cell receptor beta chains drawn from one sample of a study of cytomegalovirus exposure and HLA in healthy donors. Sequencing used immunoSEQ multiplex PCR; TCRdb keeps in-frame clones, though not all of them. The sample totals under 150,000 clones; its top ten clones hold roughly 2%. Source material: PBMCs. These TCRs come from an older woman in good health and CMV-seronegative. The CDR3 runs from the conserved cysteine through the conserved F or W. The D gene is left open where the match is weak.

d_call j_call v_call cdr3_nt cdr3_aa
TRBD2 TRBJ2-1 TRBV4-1 TGCGCCAGCGGAAGAAATAGCGGGGCCTTCCGGGAGCAGTTCTTC CASGRNSGAFREQFF
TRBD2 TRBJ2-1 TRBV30 TGTGCCTGGAGCCTTCGACTAGCGGGAATCTACAATGAGCAGTTCTTC CAWSLRLAGIYNEQFF
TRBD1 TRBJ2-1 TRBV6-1 TGTGCCAGCAGAAGACAGGGGGCCAAAAATGAGCAGTTCTTC CASRRQGAKNEQFF
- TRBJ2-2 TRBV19 TGTGCCAGTAGTATAAGAGCGGGGAACACCGGGGAGCTGTTTTTT CASSIRAGNTGELFF
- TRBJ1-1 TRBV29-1 TGCAGCGTTGATGGGGGACTTGAAGCTTTCTTT CSVDGGLEAFF
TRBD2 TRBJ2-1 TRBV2 TGTGCCAGCAGACTGGGACTAGCGGTCGGCGCGGCCTACAATGAGCAGTTCTTC CASRLGLAVGAAYNEQFF
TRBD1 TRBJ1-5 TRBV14 TGTGCCAGCAGCCAACCTTTTGGGGGACAGGGCAATCAGCCCCAGCATTTT CASSQPFGGQGNQPQHF
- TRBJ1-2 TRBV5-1 TGCGCCAGCAGCCGCGACAGAGATGGCTACACCTTC CASSRDRDGYTF
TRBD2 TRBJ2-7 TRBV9 TGTGCCAGCAGCCGGACTAGCGGGGGGATGTACGAGCAGTACTTC CASSRTSGGMYEQYF
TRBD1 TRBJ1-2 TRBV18 TGTGCCAGCTCACCACAACAGGGGGAGACTGGCTACACCTTC CASSPQQGETGYTF
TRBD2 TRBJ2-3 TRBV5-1 TGCGCCAGCAGCTTGAGAGCGGGAGGAGGAGATACGCAGTATTTT CASSLRAGGGDTQYF
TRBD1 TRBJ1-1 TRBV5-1 TGCGCCAGCAGCTCCGTACCTACAGGGGCGAACACTGAAGCTTTCTTT CASSSVPTGANTEAFF
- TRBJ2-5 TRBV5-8 TGTGCCAGCAGCTTGGCCGGGTGGGTGATAGAGACCCAGTACTTC CASSLAGWVIETQYF
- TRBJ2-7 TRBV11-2 TGTGCCAGCAGCTTAACGGATCAGGGGTCCTACGAGCAGTACTTC CASSLTDQGSYEQYF
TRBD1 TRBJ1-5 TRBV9 TGTGCCAGCAGTAAGGGACAGGGGCATAGCAATCAGCCCCAGCATTTT CASSKGQGHSNQPQHF
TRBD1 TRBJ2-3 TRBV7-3 TGTGCCAGCAGCTCATCACAGGGGGTGGATACGCAGTATTTT CASSSSQGVDTQYF
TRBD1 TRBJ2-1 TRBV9 TGTGCCAGCAGCGGATGGGACAGCCCCTACAATGAGCAGTTCTTC CASSGWDSPYNEQFF
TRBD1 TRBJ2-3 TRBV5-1 TGCGCCAGCAAGTGGGGGACAGGATACACAGATACGCAGTATTTT CASKWGTGYTDTQYF
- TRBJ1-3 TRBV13 TGTGCCAGCAGCCTACAGGGAATCCCTGGAAACACCATATATTTT CASSLQGIPGNTIYF
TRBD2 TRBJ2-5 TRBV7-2 TGTGCCAGCAGCTTAGTTGCTAGCGGGAGTACGACCCAGTACTTC CASSLVASGSTTQYF